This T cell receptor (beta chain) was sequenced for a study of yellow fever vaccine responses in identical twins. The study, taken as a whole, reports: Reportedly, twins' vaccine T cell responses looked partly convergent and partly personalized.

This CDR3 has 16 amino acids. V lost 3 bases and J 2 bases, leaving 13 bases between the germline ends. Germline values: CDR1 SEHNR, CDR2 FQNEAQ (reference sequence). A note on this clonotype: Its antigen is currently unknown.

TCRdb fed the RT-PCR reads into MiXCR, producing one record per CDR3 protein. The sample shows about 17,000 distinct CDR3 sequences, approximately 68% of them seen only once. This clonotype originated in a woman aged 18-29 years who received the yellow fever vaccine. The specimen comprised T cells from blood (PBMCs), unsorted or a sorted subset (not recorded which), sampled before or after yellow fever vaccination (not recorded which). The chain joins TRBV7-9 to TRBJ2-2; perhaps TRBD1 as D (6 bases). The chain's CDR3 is CASSFTGTRNTGELFF. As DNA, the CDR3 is TGTGCCAGCAGCTTCACCGGGACACGAAACACCGGGGAGCTGTTTTTT.